This T cell receptor (beta chain) was obtained from a study of blood T cell repertoires in COVID-19. Participants were placed into cohorts based on the clinical history they reported. Assay: immunoSEQ multiplex PCR; the TCRdb copy retains only in-frame clones and omits some. The table has some 320,000 clones, over 85% seen once. The CDR3 runs to 13 residues. The germline V gene encodes CDR1 MDHEN and CDR2 SYDVKM. Deletions cut 6 bases from V and 8 bases from J, with 14 bases between. The rearrangement links TRBV28 to TRBJ1-3, with D unclear. The clonotype originates from a woman aged 50 to 65 who had been exposed to COVID-19. The specimen was PBMCs or T cells enriched from blood (not recorded which). CDR3 amino acids: CASSQAGLDTIYF. CDR3 DNA sequence: TGTGCCAGCAGCCAAGCGGGGTTAGACACCATATATTTT.